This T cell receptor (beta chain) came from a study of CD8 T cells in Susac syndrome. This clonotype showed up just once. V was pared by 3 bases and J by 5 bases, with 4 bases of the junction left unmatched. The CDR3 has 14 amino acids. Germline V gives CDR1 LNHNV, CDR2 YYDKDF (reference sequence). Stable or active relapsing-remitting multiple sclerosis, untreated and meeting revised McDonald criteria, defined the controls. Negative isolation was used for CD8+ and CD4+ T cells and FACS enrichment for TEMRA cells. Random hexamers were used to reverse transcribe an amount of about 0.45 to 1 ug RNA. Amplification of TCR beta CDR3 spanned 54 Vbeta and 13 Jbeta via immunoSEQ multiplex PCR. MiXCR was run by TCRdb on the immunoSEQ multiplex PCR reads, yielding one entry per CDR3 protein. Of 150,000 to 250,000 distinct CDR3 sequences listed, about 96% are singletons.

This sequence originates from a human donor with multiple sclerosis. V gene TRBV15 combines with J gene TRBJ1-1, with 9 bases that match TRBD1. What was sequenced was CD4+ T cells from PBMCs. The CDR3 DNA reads TGTGCCACCAGCAGTGGACAGGGGTTTACTGAAGCTTTCTTT. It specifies CATSSGQGFTEAFF.